The next 3 T cell receptor beta chains were all read from a single sample in a study of cytomegalovirus exposure and HLA in healthy donors. Sequencing was performed with immunoSEQ multiplex PCR; in TCRdb, only in-frame clones are kept and a portion is missing. The data contain 150,000 to 200,000 clones, roughly 86% of them singletons. Specimen: PBMCs. These receptors were collected from a woman between 18 and 29 years old in good health and CMV-seronegative.

The chain has TRBV5-1 and TRBJ1-1; 7 bases map to TRBD1. The CDR3 is made up of 14 amino acids. CDR1 is SGHRS and CDR2 is YFSETQ in the germline V gene. V gave up 3 bases and J gave up 4 bases; unmatched junction bases: 6. The CDR3 reads CASSSGTGATEAFF. The CDR3 nucleotides read TGCGCCAGCAGCTCAGGAACAGGGGCCACTGAAGCTTTCTTT.

This chain uses TRBV30 with TRBJ2-7; TRBD2 is a possible D gene (6 bases). The CDR3 consists of 15 residues. Germline V lookup: CDR1 GTSNPN, CDR2 SVGIG (reference sequence). CDR3 sequence reads: CARNGTGVLYYEQYF. As DNA, the CDR3 is TGTGCGAGGAACGGTACGGGAGTCTTGTACTACGAGCAGTACTTC.

This CDR3 reads CAWSVFRITGTGGTEAFF. The CDR3 nucleotides are TGTGCCTGGAGTGTTTTCAGGATAACCGGGACAGGGGGCACTGAAGCTTTCTTT. The chain combines TRBV30 with TRBJ1-1; 11 positions match TRBD1. The CDR3 runs 18 residues. V gave up 0 bases and J gave up 4 bases; unmatched junction bases: 13. The germline gives CDR1 GTSNPN, CDR2 SVGIG (reference sequence). The variable domain in full, completed from reference TRBV30 and TRBJ1-1, reads SQTIHQWPATLVQPVGSPLSLECTVEGTSNPNLYWYRQAAGRGLQLLFYSVGIGQISSEVPQNLSASRPQDRQFILSSKKLLLSDSGFYLCAWSVFRITGTGGTEAFFGQGTRLTVV.